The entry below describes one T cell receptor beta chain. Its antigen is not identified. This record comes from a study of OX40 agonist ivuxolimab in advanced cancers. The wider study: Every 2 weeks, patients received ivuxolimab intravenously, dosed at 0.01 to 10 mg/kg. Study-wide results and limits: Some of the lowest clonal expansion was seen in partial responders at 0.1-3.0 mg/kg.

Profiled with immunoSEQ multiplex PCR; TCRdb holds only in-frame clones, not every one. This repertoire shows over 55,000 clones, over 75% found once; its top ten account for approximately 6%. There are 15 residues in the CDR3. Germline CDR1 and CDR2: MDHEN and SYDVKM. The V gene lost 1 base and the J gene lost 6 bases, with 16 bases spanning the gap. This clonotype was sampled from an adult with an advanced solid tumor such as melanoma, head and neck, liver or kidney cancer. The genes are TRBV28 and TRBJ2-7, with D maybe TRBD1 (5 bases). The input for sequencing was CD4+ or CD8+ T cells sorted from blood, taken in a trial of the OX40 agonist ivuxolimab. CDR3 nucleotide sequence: TGTGCCAGCAGTTTATCGGTGGCAGGGTGGGGCGAGCAGTACTTC. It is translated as CASSLSVAGWGEQYF.